Below, one T cell receptor beta chain is given with its context. The sample originates from a study of patients and donors after allogeneic stem cell transplantation. TCRdb itself ran the RT-PCR reads through MiXCR, one entry per CDR3 protein. The sample lists about 200,000 distinct CDR3 sequences, roughly 40% occurring once. Looked up from germline, CDR1 is SGHRS and CDR2 is YFSETQ. With V trimmed by 4 bases and J by 5 bases, 5 bases remained unmatched. This CDR3 is 13 amino acids long. Source material: blood, either unsorted or a sorted T cell fraction (not recorded which). This sequence originates from a human donor who was either an allogeneic HSCT recipient or a stem cell or donor lymphocyte infusion donor (not recorded which). It is not recorded whose cells these are; they may come from a transplant donor. This sequence joins TRBV5-1 and TRBJ2-7; 8 positions match TRBD2. CDR3: CASSPGLVDEQYF. For the CDR3, the DNA is TGCGCCAGCAGCCCGGGACTAGTTGACGAGCAGTACTTC.